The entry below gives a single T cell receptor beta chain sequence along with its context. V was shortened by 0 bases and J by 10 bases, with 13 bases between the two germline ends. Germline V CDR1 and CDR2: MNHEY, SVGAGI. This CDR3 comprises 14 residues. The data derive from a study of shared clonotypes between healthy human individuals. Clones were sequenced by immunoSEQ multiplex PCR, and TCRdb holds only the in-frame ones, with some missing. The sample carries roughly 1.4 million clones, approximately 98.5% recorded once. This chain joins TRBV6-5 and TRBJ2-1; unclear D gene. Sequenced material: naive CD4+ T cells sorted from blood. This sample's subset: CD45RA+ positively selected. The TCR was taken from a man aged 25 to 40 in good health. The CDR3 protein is CASSYSVTSSEQFF. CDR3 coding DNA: TGTGCCAGCAGTTACTCTGTGACGAGCTCGGAGCAGTTCTTC.